This TCR beta chain emerged from a study of blood T cell repertoires in COVID-19. Profiled with immunoSEQ multiplex PCR; TCRdb holds only in-frame clones, not every one. Among roughly 190,000 clones listed, more than 75% were seen once. All enrollees were about 18 to 89 years old and from 20 to 25 US areas. Germline loops: CDR1 SGHKS, CDR2 YYEKEE (reference sequence). The CDR3 extends over 15 amino acids. J was trimmed by 2 bases and V by 4 bases; bases with no gene match: 5. The chain uses TRBV5-5 and TRBJ1-5, with 8 positions matching TRBD1. This clonotype originated in a woman between 45 and 65 years old with acute COVID-19. The sequencing sample was made of PBMCs or T cells enriched from blood (not recorded which). The CDR3 here is CASSPGQGGNQPQHF. As DNA, the CDR3 is TGTGCCAGCAGCCCCGGACAGGGCGGCAATCAGCCCCAGCATTTT.